These 24 T cell receptor beta chains came from one sample sequenced in a study of blood T cells in healthy people across ages. The second PCR ran about 6 to 11 cycles with a sample-barcoded 5' primer and J-beta primers. TCRdb analysed the 5' RACE reads with MiXCR anew, one entry per CDR3 protein. The sample has 450,000 to 600,000 distinct CDR3 sequences, approximately 26% seen once. A further study also used this sample, focusing on T cells of mothers and their children.

The specimen was blood. These receptors originate from a boy aged 2-15 years in good health.

The rearrangement joins TRBV5-1 to TRBJ2-3; D is unclear. This CDR3 has 14 amino acids. Trimming stripped 4 bases from V and 0 bases from J, with 9 bases between. Looked up from germline, CDR1 is SGHRS and CDR2 is YFSETQ. CDR3 loop: CASSPMTSTDTQYF. CDR3 bases: TGCGCCAGCAGCCCCATGACTAGCACAGATACGCAGTATTTT.

This clonotype was counted only a few times. The chain has TRBV4-1 and TRBJ2-7; the match to TRBD1 covers 10 bases. This CDR3 region has 16 residues. The junction had 8 bases not matched to a gene; V was cut back by 0 bases and J by 6 bases. Germline CDR1 MGHRA, CDR2 YSYEKL. The CDR3 DNA follows: TGCGCCAGCAGCCAAGATAAAGAGACAGGGGGCCTCGAGCAGTACTTC. It codes for CASSQDKETGGLEQYF.

The V gene is TRBV10-1, the J gene TRBJ2-7; no firm D call. V was cut by 2 bases and J by 8 bases, with 7 bases left in between. The germline gives CDR1 WNHNN, CDR2 SYGVQD (reference sequence). The CDR3 is 11 residues long. CDR3 in amino acids: CASSEGRKQYF. For the CDR3, the DNA is TGCGCCAGCAGTGAGGGTCGCAAGCAGTACTTC.

This clonotype was observed a handful of times. One end of the junction varies from germline; a read error may be responsible. The chain is built from TRBV5-5 and TRBJ2-6; 9 bases map to TRBD1. The CDR3 length is 19 residues. Germline V gene sequence: CDR1 SGHKS, CDR2 YYEKEE (reference sequence). The CDR3 region is CASNLNPGQGNSGANVLTF. The CDR3 bases are TGTGCCAGCAACTTGAACCCGGGACAGGGAAACTCTGGGGCCAACGTCCTGACTTTC. Complete variable domain (other parts from reference TRBV5-5 and TRBJ2-6): DAGVTQSPTHLIKTRGQQVTLRCSPISGHKSVSWYQQVLGQGPQFIFQYYEKEERGRGNFPDRFSARQFPNYSSELNVNALLLGDSALYLCASNLNPGQGNSGANVLTFGAGSRLTVL.

The V call is TRBV29-1, the J call TRBJ1-4; 11 nucleotides align to TRBD1. Trimming at V came to 6 bases and at J to 7 bases, leaving 7 bases not matched to a gene. This CDR3 region has 14 residues. Germline V gene sequence: CDR1 SQVTM, CDR2 ANQGSEA. The DNA of the CDR3 is TGCAGCGTCTCCGCGGGGACAGGGGGTGAAAAACTGTTTTTT. Its translation: CSVSAGTGGEKLFF.

The genes are TRBV7-2 and TRBJ1-6; a weak D match, TRBD1 (6 bases). Trimming cost V 3 bases and J 9 bases, with 15 bases left between them. The CDR3 consists of 15 residues. Germline V CDR1 and CDR2: SGHTA, FQGNSA. CDR3 protein: CASSFRQAAGSPLHF. The CDR3 region has the DNA TGTGCCAGCAGCTTCAGACAGGCTGCGGGTTCACCCCTCCACTTT. Combining the CDR3 with reference TRBV7-2 and TRBJ1-6 gives the whole variable domain GAGVSQSPSNKVTEKGKDVELRCDPISGHTALYWYRQSLGQGLEFLIYFQGNSAPDKSGLPSDRFSAERTGGSVSTLTIQRTQQEDSAVYLCASSFRQAAGSPLHFGNGTRLTVT.

This clonotype was observed a few times. The chain combines TRBV19 with TRBJ2-1; D remains ambiguous. Germline loops: CDR1 LNHDA, CDR2 SQIVND (reference sequence). This CDR3 is 12 amino acids long. V gave up 4 bases and J gave up 4 bases, with 5 bases separating them. The CDR3 region has the DNA TGTGCCAGTAGTAGGCAGTACAATGAGCAGTTCTTC. It specifies CASSRQYNEQFF. Looking up the rest from reference TRBV19 and TRBJ2-1 gives the full variable domain: DGGITQSPKYLFRKEGQNVTLSCEQNLNHDAMYWYRQDPGQGLRLIYYSQIVNDFQKGDIAEGYSVSREKKESFPLTVTSAQKNPTAFYLCASSRQYNEQFFGPGTRLTVL.

This clonotype was detected a few times. The chain couples TRBV7-2 to TRBJ2-7; a possible D gene is TRBD2 (6 bases). Trimming pared 5 bases from V and 4 bases from J, leaving 18 bases between. The CDR3 consists of 15 residues. Germline CDR1 is SGHTA and CDR2 is FQGNSA. The CDR3 DNA sequence: TGTGCCAGCAGCCCGGGCCTAGCGAGAACTTACGAGCAGTACTTC. Amino acids: CASSPGLARTYEQYF.

The V and J genes are TRBV12-3 or TRBV12-4 and TRBJ2-7, with 8 bases matching TRBD2. The last part of the DNA fits TRBJ2-5 better; the J call may be wrong. The CDR3 totals 18 residues. CDR3: CASSFQNSAGGSRETQYF. Here the CDR3 DNA reads TGTGCCAGCAGTTTTCAGAATAGTGCGGGGGGATCGCGGGAGACCCAGTACTTC.

The chain joins TRBV30 to TRBJ1-1, with D maybe TRBD1 (5 bases). The germline V and J ends were trimmed by 3 bases and 0 bases, with 11 bases remaining between them. The CDR3 length is 14 residues. CDR1 GTSNPN and CDR2 SVGIG come from the germline V gene (reference sequence). The chain's CDR3 is CAWRRMGVNTEAFF. The CDR3 DNA is TGTGCCTGGAGGCGCATGGGGGTGAACACTGAAGCTTTCTTT.

This clonotype was found a few times. The J gene is TRBJ2-7, the V gene TRBV6-2 or TRBV6-3, with a possible D match to TRBD2 (5 bases). CDR1 and CDR2 (germline): MNHEY, SVGEGT. The CDR3 has 14 amino acids. Trimming removed 0 bases from V and 1 base from J, with 7 bases in between. The CDR3 sequence is CASSYSRGSYEQYF. As DNA, the CDR3 is TGTGCCAGCAGTTACTCGAGAGGGTCCTACGAGCAGTACTTC.

The chain links TRBV29-1 to TRBJ2-1, with 8 bases aligning to TRBD1. The CDR3 is 13 residues long. Unmatched junction bases numbered 3, after V lost 2 bases and J lost 6 bases. CDR1 and CDR2 from the germline V gene are SQVTM and ANQGSEA. The CDR3 spells CSVERGQVNEQFF. As DNA, the CDR3 is TGCAGCGTTGAAAGGGGACAGGTCAATGAGCAGTTCTTC.

This clonotype was seen a handful of times. The rearrangement joins TRBV21-1 to TRBJ2-2; the D call in the table, TRBD2, was not verified against the DNA. TRBV21-1 is classified as a pseudogene. The CDR3 consists of 15 residues. For the CDR3, the DNA is TGTGCCAGCAGCAAGGGTAGGGCTGCCTCGGGGGAGCTGTTTTTT. Protein product: CASSKGRAASGELFF.

This clonotype has a handful of counts. The J gene is TRBJ2-3, the V gene TRBV6-6; D unresolved. This CDR3 region has 15 residues. Trimming shortened V by 2 bases and J by 2 bases, and 11 bases separated the two germline ends. Looked up from germline, CDR1 is MNHNY and CDR2 is SVGAGI (reference sequence). The CDR3 reads CASSYQRPHTDTQYF. CDR3 bases: TGTGCCAGCAGTTACCAGAGACCACACACAGATACGCAGTATTTT.

The rearrangement uses TRBV29-1 and TRBJ1-1, with 8 nucleotides matching TRBD1. The CDR3 consists of 13 residues. Trimming removed 6 bases from V and 5 bases from J; junction bases left unmatched: 8. Germline V CDR1 and CDR2: SQVTM, ANQGSEA. CDR3 sequence (DNA): TGCAGCGTCGACAGGGGTCTGGGAACTGAAGCTTTCTTT. Translation gives CSVDRGLGTEAFF.

The gene calls are TRBV7-6 and TRBJ1-1, with D maybe TRBD1 (5 bases). V dropped 5 bases and J dropped 8 bases, with 15 bases sitting between them. The CDR3 contains 13 residues. The V gene's germline CDR1 is SGHVS and CDR2 FNYEAQ. In DNA form, the CDR3 reads TGTGCCAGCAGCGGGGACGCACGGCCAGAAGCTTTCTTT. It is translated as CASSGDARPEAFF.

This clonotype has a handful of counts. The rearrangement joins TRBV7-2 to TRBJ2-3; 13 nucleotides line up with TRBD2. V lost 0 bases, J lost 3 bases, and 3 bases stayed unmatched. This CDR3 contains 17 residues. Germline V gives CDR1 SGHTA, CDR2 FQGNSA. The CDR3 nucleotides are TGTGCCAGCAGCTTAGCCGGGGGACTAGCGGGAACAGATACGCAGTATTTT. Residues: CASSLAGGLAGTDTQYF.

This clonotype was recorded once. The chain is built from TRBV7-6 and TRBJ2-1; 13 positions agree with TRBD2. Trimming removed 6 bases from V and 13 bases from J; junction bases left unmatched: 12. This CDR3 has 15 residues. Germline V gene data show CDR1 as SGHVS and CDR2 as FNYEAQ. CDR3 protein: CASRQLAGGRGDQFF. CDR3 coding DNA: TGTGCCAGCAGGCAACTAGCGGGGGGGCGGGGTGACCAGTTCTTC. The full variable domain, its missing parts supplied by reference TRBV7-6 and TRBJ2-1, is GAGVSQSPRYKVTKRGQDVALRCDPISGHVSLYWYRQALGQGPEFLTYFNYEAQQDKSGLPNDRFSAERPEGSISTLTIQRTEQRDSAMYRCASRQLAGGRGDQFFGPGTRLTVL.

This chain connects TRBV6-5 to TRBJ1-5, with 9 bases aligning to TRBD1. Germline lookup yields CDR1 MNHEY and CDR2 SVGAGI. The CDR3 is made up of 15 amino acids. The trim removed 0 bases at V and 4 bases at J, leaving 1 base unmatched. CDR3 sequence reads: CASSYSGTGNQPQHF. CDR3 sequence (DNA): TGTGCCAGCAGTTACTCGGGGACAGGGAATCAGCCCCAGCATTTT.

The genes are TRBV5-1 and TRBJ2-4; 10 bases fit TRBD2. With V trimmed by 0 bases and J by 0 bases, 3 bases remained unmatched. The CDR3 sequence is 17 residues long. Germline CDR1 reads SGHRS; CDR2 reads YFSETQ. This CDR3 reads CASSLAGLAVAKNIQYF. CDR3 DNA: TGCGCCAGCAGCTTGGCCGGACTAGCGGTAGCCAAAAACATTCAGTACTTC.

This clonotype appeared a few times. J is TRBJ2-5 and V is TRBV28; the D is unclear. V was shortened by 4 bases and J by 0 bases, with 12 bases between the two germline ends. The length of the CDR3 is 15 residues. The germline V gene has CDR1 MDHEN and CDR2 SYDVKM. DNA for the CDR3: TGTGCCAGCAGTTGGGTCGGGCAGGACCAAGAGACCCAGTACTTC. This gives the protein CASSWVGQDQETQYF.

This CDR3 reads CASSQEVAVTYEQYF. For the CDR3, the DNA is TGCGCCAGCAGCCAAGAAGTCGCTGTCACCTACGAGCAGTACTTC. The chain couples TRBV4-3 to TRBJ2-7; D is unclear. V was pared by 0 bases and J by 2 bases, with 11 bases between. CDR1 and CDR2 from the germline V gene are LGHNA and YSLEER. The CDR3 spans 15 residues.

The V and J genes are TRBV9 and TRBJ1-4, with a possible D match to TRBD1 (6 bases). Germline CDR1 and CDR2: SGDLS and YYNGEE. V dropped 2 bases and J dropped 7 bases, with 12 bases sitting between them. This CDR3 has 14 residues. The CDR3 nucleotides read TGTGCCAGCAGCGTGCGGGGGGCTGGTGAAAAACTGTTTTTT. This encodes CASSVRGAGEKLFF.

In its sample, this clonotype was seen a few times. This CDR3 reads CASRGTGWEAFF. The CDR3 nucleotides read TGCGCCAGCAGGGGGACAGGGTGGGAAGCTTTCTTT. This sequence joins TRBV5-1 and TRBJ1-1, with TRBD1 matching 9 bases. The germline V gene encodes CDR1 SGHRS and CDR2 YFSETQ. This CDR3 has 12 residues. Trimming at V came to 5 bases and at J to 8 bases, leaving 4 bases not matched to a gene.